There are a few counts of the clone carrying this T cell receptor (beta chain). Antigen: not known. CDR1 and CDR2 (germline): SGHRS, YFSETQ. The CDR3 is 15 residues long. Losses at the gene ends were 6 bases for V and 8 bases for J; bases not matched to a gene: 13. These data come from a study of identical twins. A universal primer site came from template switching; cDNA carried unique molecular identifiers. TCRdb reprocessed the 5' RACE reads via MiXCR and lists one record per CDR3 protein. The profile shows some 630,000 distinct CDR3 sequences, about 7.1% of them singletons. General study points: A lower insertion count was a feature of abundant cord blood beta clonotypes, with no such feature in memory repertoires. Weaker excess sharing between twins was seen in beta out-of-frame sequences.

These data were likewise used in another study, on yellow fever vaccine responses in identical twins.

This chain uses TRBV5-1 with TRBJ2-1, with 8 bases identical to TRBD2. Sequencing input: PBMCs. The TCR originated in a woman younger than 35 in good health. The CDR3 is CASTSGLGYSYEQFF. The CDR3, as DNA: TGCGCCAGCACGTCGGGACTAGGATATTCGTATGAGCAGTTCTTC.